A single sample gave rise to the 16 T cell receptor beta chains below, sequenced in a study of a mutant IDH1 vaccine in newly diagnosed glioma. Time point denoted: week 35, safety follow-up. The investigators gave 300 ug of mutant IDH1 20-mer peptide in each vaccine dose, together with topical imiquimod. Profiled with immunoSEQ multiplex PCR; TCRdb holds only in-frame clones, not every one. Found here are around 70,000 clones, around 82% of them singletons; the top ten hold 9.5% to 15%. Antigen specificity for these receptors is unknown. Sample: PBMCs, taken from a glioma patient whose treatment included an IDH1 peptide vaccine. The receptors originated from a man aged 18 to 35 with glioma.

As DNA, the CDR3 is TGTGCCAGCAGCTCCGGACAGGGGAATTCACCCCTCCACTTT. This gives the protein CASSSGQGNSPLHF. The V gene is TRBV6-5, the J gene TRBJ1-6; TRBD1 matches at 9 bases. V trimming: 6 bases; J trimming: 7 bases; junction bases outside the gene matches: 4. This CDR3 has 14 amino acids. CDR1 is MNHEY and CDR2 is SVGAGI in the germline V gene.

The chain employs TRBV30 and TRBJ1-3, with D maybe TRBD1 (5 bases). V lost 3 bases, J lost 5 bases, and 8 bases lay in between. This CDR3 has 12 amino acids. The germline V gene encodes CDR1 GTSNPN and CDR2 SVGIG (reference sequence). The CDR3 protein is CAWRQDRNTIYF. CDR3 DNA: TGTGCCTGGAGACAGGACCGAAACACCATATATTTT. The entire variable domain, with the rest obtained from reference TRBV30 and TRBJ1-3, is as follows: SQTIHQWPATLVQPVGSPLSLECTVEGTSNPNLYWYRQAAGRGLQLLFYSVGIGQISSEVPQNLSASRPQDRQFILSSKKLLLSDSGFYLCAWRQDRNTIYFGEGSWLTVV.

This chain joins TRBV15 and TRBJ1-2; perhaps TRBD1 as D (6 bases). This CDR3 is built from 16 residues. Trimming removed 3 bases from V and 5 bases from J, with 19 bases in between. Looked up from germline, CDR1 is LNHNV and CDR2 is YYDKDF (reference sequence). The CDR3 bases are TGTGCCACCAGCAGTAGAGGGGGAAGAGCACTATATGGCTACACCTTC. It translates to CATSSRGGRALYGYTF.

This chain connects TRBV27 to TRBJ1-5; D might be TRBD1 (5 bases). The germline V gene has CDR1 MNHEY and CDR2 SMNVEV (reference sequence). This CDR3 region has 14 residues. The V end was cut by 6 bases, the J end by 0 bases, with 9 bases between. The CDR3 region is CASSDRYSNQPQHF. CDR3 coding DNA: TGTGCCAGCAGCGACAGATATAGCAATCAGCCCCAGCATTTT.

V is TRBV30 and J is TRBJ2-3; D gene ambiguous. V was pared by 0 bases and J by 7 bases, with 11 bases between. This CDR3 is built from 13 residues. Germline V CDR1 and CDR2: GTSNPN, SVGIG (reference sequence). The CDR3 loop is CAWSVQSANTQYF. CDR3 bases: TGTGCCTGGAGTGTACAGTCCGCAAATACGCAGTATTTT.

The chain has TRBV5-1 and TRBJ2-2, with no clear D. This CDR3 contains 14 residues. The germline V gene encodes CDR1 SGHRS and CDR2 YFSETQ. Between the trimmed V and J ends, which lost 1 base and 0 bases, there was a span of 4 bases. As DNA, the CDR3 is TGCGCCAGCAGCTTGACAGCGAACACCGGGGAGCTGTTTTTT. This translates into CASSLTANTGELFF.

This sequence joins TRBV1 and TRBJ2-5; the D call in the table, TRBD2, was not verified against the DNA. TRBV1 is tagged as a pseudogene. CDR3 length: 17 residues. The CDR3 region is CTSSQDPVAGYQETQYF. Written as DNA, the CDR3 is TGCACCAGCAGCCAAGATCCAGTAGCGGGATATCAAGAGACCCAGTACTTC.

V usage is TRBV5-1 and J usage is TRBJ2-7; 8 bases agree with TRBD1. J lost 0 bases, V lost 1 base, and 6 bases had no gene match. The CDR3 contains 16 residues. CDR1 SGHRS and CDR2 YFSETQ come from the germline V gene. This chain's CDR3 is CASSLWDRKSSYEQYF. In nucleotides, the CDR3 is TGCGCCAGCAGCTTGTGGGACAGGAAGAGCTCCTACGAGCAGTACTTC.

This sequence joins TRBV19 and TRBJ1-2; D not certain. V was clipped by 3 bases and J by 3 bases, with 11 bases between them. Germline values: CDR1 LNHDA, CDR2 SQIVND (reference sequence). The CDR3 has 14 amino acids. CDR3 loop: CASSMDGSYYGYTF. The DNA for the CDR3 is TGTGCCAGTAGTATGGACGGCAGCTACTATGGCTACACCTTC.

This clone has only one observation. The rearrangement joins TRBV2 to TRBJ1-2; 7 positions agree with TRBD1. Germline V CDR1 and CDR2: SNHLY, FYNNEI. V lost 4 bases to trimming and J lost 0 bases; unmatched junction nucleotides: 8. There are 16 residues in the CDR3. Here the CDR3 DNA reads TGTGCCAGCAGTGTCAGACAGGGAGGTGCTAACTATGGCTACACCTTC. Translation: CASSVRQGGANYGYTF. The whole variable domain, filled in from reference TRBV2 and TRBJ1-2, reads EPEVTQTPSHQVTQMGQEVILRCVPISNHLYFYWYRQILGQKVEFLVSFYNNEISEKSEIFDDQFSVERPDGSNFTLKIRSTKLEDSAMYFCASSVRQGGANYGYTFGSGTRLTVV.

The rearrangement links TRBV11-2 to TRBJ1-2; D remains ambiguous. Trimming took 3 bases from V and 3 from J, leaving 11 bases between them. This CDR3 contains 14 residues. Germline CDR1 reads SGHAT; CDR2 reads FQNNGV. The DNA of the CDR3 is TGTGCCAGCAGCTTGGGGTCCCTCTACTATGGCTACACCTTC. The encoded protein is CASSLGSLYYGYTF. Together with reference TRBV11-2 and TRBJ1-2, the CDR3 gives the full variable domain: EAGVAQSPRYKIIEKRQSVAFWCNPISGHATLYWYQQILGQGPKLLIQFQNNGVVDDSQLPKDRFSAERLKGVDSTLKIQPAKLEDSAVYLCASSLGSLYYGYTFGSGTRLTVV.

The chain carries TRBV18 and TRBJ2-7; 7 bases agree with TRBD2. The V segment lost 2 bases and the J segment 2 bases; nucleotides outside the gene matches: 6. Per the germline V gene, CDR1 is KGHSH and CDR2 is LQKENI. The CDR3 totals 15 residues. CDR3 protein: CASSPEGGLTYEQYF. CDR3 nucleotide sequence: TGTGCCAGCTCACCAGAGGGAGGGTTGACCTACGAGCAGTACTTC.

The chain couples TRBV7-6 to TRBJ1-5; D gene uncertain. This CDR3 is 19 amino acids long. Germline V gene sequence: CDR1 SGHVS, CDR2 FNYEAQ. The germline V and J ends were trimmed by 7 bases and 3 bases, with 28 bases remaining between them. CDR3 bases: TGTGCCAGCACCTACATTTTCCGGCCGGGTAACTTACACAATCAGCCCCAGCATTTT. This codes for CASTYIFRPGNLHNQPQHF.

The V call is TRBV29-1, the J call TRBJ2-1; 7 nucleotides agree with TRBD1. The CDR3 loop spans 15 amino acids. V lost 1 base and J lost 5; bases outside the gene matches: 8. CDR1 and CDR2 (germline): SQVTM, ANQGSEA. The CDR3: CSVEGRGTVHNEQFF. For the CDR3, the DNA is TGCAGCGTTGAAGGAAGGGGGACAGTACACAATGAGCAGTTCTTC.

The rearrangement links TRBV29-1 to TRBJ2-3; D gene unclear. From germline, CDR1 is SQVTM and CDR2 ANQGSEA. Between the trimmed V and J ends, which lost 1 base and 7 bases, there was a span of 18 bases. The CDR3 consists of 15 residues. CDR3 sequence reads: CSVEGSASRLNTQYF. CDR3 sequence (DNA): TGCAGCGTTGAAGGGTCGGCTTCTCGGTTAAATACGCAGTATTTT.

The rearrangement joins TRBV9 to TRBJ2-1; 12 bases fit TRBD2. V shed 3 bases, J shed 4 bases, and the junction held 11 bases outside the gene matches. This CDR3 has 18 residues. From germline, CDR1 is SGDLS and CDR2 YYNGEE. CDR3 residues: CASSDGGASGRGYNEQFF. In nucleotides, the CDR3 is TGTGCCAGCAGCGATGGGGGGGCTAGCGGGAGGGGTTACAATGAGCAGTTCTTC.